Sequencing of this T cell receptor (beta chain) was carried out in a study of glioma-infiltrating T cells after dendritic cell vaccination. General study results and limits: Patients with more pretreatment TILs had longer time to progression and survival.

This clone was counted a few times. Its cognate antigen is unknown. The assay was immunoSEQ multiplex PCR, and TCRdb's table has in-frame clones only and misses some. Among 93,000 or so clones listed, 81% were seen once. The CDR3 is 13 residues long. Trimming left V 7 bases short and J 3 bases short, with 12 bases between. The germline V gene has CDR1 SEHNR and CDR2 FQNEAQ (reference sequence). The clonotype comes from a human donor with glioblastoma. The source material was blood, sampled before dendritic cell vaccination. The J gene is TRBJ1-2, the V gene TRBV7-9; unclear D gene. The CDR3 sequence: CASIPPGDYGYTF. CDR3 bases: TGTGCCAGCATCCCCCCCGGTGACTATGGCTACACCTTC.